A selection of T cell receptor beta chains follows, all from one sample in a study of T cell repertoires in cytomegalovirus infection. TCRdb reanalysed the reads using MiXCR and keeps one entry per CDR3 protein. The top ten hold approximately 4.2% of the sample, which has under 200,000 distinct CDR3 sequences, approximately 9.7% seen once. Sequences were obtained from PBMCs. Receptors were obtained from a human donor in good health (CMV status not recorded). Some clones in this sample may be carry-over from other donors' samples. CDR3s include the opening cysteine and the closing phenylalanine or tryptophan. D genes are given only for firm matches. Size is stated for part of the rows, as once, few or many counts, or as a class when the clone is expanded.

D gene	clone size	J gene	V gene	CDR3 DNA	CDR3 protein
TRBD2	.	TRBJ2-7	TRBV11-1	TGTGCCAGCAGCTTACCCGGACTAGCGGGGGCCTACGAGCAGTACTTC	CASSLPGLAGAYEQYF
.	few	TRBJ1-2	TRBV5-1	TGCGCCAGCAGCTTGGAGGGGTTGAATCATGGCTACACCTTC	CASSLEGLNHGYTF
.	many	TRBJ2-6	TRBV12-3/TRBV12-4	TGTGCCAGCAGTCTGTGGGGCGAGTCTGGGGCCAACGTCCTGACTTTC	CASSLWGESGANVLTF
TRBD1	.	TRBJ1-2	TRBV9	TGTGCCAGCAGTAATGTACAGGGGACTGGCTACACCTTC	CASSNVQGTGYTF
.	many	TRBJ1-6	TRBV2	TGTGCCAGCAGTGTTGGGGATTCACCCCTCCACTTT	CASSVGDSPLHF
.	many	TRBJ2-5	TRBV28	TGTGCCAGCAGCAAGGGAGGACAGTCTTACCAAGAGACCCAGTACTTC	CASSKGGQSYQETQYF
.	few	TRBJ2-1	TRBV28	TGTGCCAGCAGTGAACTTACGGAAGCCTACAATGAGCAGTTCTTC	CASSELTEAYNEQFF
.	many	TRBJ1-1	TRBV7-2	TGTGCCAGCAGCTTATCGACCGGGCGGCCGAACACTGAAGCTTTCTTT	CASSLSTGRPNTEAFF
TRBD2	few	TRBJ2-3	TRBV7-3	TGTGCCAGCAGCCCTAGAGGTTTTAGCGGGACGATCACAGATACGCAGTATTTT	CASSPRGFSGTITDTQYF
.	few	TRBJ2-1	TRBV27	TGTGCCAGCAGTTCTCTCCCAGACCCAATCAATGAGCAGTTCTTC	CASSSLPDPINEQFF
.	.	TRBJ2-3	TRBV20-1	TGCAGTTGGACAGTGGGGAACACAGATACGCAGTATTTT	CSWTVGNTDTQYF
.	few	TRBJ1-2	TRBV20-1	TGCAGTGCTAGAGTCCCCCCTGGGGGATATGGCTACACCTTC	CSARVPPGGYGYTF
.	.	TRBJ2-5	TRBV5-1	TGCGCCAGCAGCTTGCTCGGAGAAGAGACCCAGTACTTC	CASSLLGEETQYF
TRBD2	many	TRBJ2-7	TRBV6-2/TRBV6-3	TGTGCCAGCAGTCCCGGGACTAGCGGGAGTAATCGCTACGAGCAGTACTTC	CASSPGTSGSNRYEQYF
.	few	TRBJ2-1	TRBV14	TGTGCCAGCAGCCAACAGCGTCACAATGAGCAGTTCTTC	CASSQQRHNEQFF
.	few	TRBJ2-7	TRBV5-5	TGTGCCAGCAGTTGGGGAGGGGGGCCGGCCTACGAGCAGTACTTC	CASSWGGGPAYEQYF
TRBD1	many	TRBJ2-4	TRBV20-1	TGCAGTGCTAGAGTGGACAGGGGCCTGGCCAAAAACATTCAGTACTTC	CSARVDRGLAKNIQYF
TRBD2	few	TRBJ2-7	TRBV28	TGTGCCAGCAGTCCCCCGGGGGGGCGGGAGGACTCCTACGAGCAGTACTTC	CASSPPGGREDSYEQYF
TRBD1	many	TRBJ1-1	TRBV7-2	TGTGCCAGCAGCCCTAGACAGGGGGCATATGATACGGCTTTCTTT	CASSPRQGAYDTAFF
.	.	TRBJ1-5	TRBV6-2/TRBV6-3	TGTGCCAGCAGTCCCCGACAGAATCCTGTTAGCAATCAGCCCCAGCATTTT	CASSPRQNPVSNQPQHF
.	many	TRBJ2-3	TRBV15	TGTGCCACCAGCAGAGATGGCGGCTCTAGCACAGATACGCAGTATTTT	CATSRDGGSSTDTQYF
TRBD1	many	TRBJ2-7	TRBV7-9	TGTGCCAGCAGCCCCACAGGGGGCTACGAGCAGTACTTC	CASSPTGGYEQYF
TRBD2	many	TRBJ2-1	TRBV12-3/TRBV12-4	TGTGCCAGCAGTTTTCGACTAGCGGGTCGGTCCTACAATGAGCAGTTCTTC	CASSFRLAGRSYNEQFF
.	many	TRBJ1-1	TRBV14	TGTGCCAGCAGCCAATGGTTGAACACTGAAGCTTTCTTT	CASSQWLNTEAFF
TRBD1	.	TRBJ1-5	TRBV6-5	TGTGCCAGCAGGGGGACAGGTGTTAATCAGCCCCAGCATTTT	CASRGTGVNQPQHF
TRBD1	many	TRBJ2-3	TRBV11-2	TGTGCCAGCAGCTCCAATACCGGGACAGGGCTGTCAGATACGCAGTATTTT	CASSSNTGTGLSDTQYF
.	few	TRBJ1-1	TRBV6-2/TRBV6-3	TGTGCCAGCAGTTACGTGCCCGCGCCAGGGGACACTGAAGCTTTCTTT	CASSYVPAPGDTEAFF
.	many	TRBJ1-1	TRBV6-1	TGTGCCAGCAGTGAAGGGAGGGACAAAGCTTTCTTT	CASSEGRDKAFF
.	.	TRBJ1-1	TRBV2	TGTGCCAGCAGGAACACAGGGAACACTGAAGCTTTCTTT	CASRNTGNTEAFF
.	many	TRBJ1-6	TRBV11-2	TGTGCCAGCAGCTTCGGGCCCGGGGCTTATAATTCACCCCTCCACTTT	CASSFGPGAYNSPLHF
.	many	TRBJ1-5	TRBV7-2	TGTGCCAGCAGCTTGGACAGCCACACGAACCAGCCCCAGCATTTT	CASSLDSHTNQPQHF
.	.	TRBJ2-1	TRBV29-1	TGCAGCGTTGAAGGGGATCGGTCCTACAATGAGCAGTTCTTC	CSVEGDRSYNEQFF
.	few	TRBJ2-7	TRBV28	TGTGCCAGCAGTTTTAGTAGGGTCTCCTACGAGCAGTACTTC	CASSFSRVSYEQYF
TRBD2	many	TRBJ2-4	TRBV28	TGTGCCAGCAGTTCCTTGGTCGGACTAGCGGGATTTCTTGACAAAAACATTCAGTACTTC	CASSSLVGLAGFLDKNIQYF
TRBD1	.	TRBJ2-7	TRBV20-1	TGCAGTGCCGCCTGGACAGGGACTTCCTACGAGCAGTACTTC	CSAAWTGTSYEQYF
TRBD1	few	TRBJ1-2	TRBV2	TGTGCCAGCAGTGACGACAGGGGGGCCCATGGCTACACCTTC	CASSDDRGAHGYTF
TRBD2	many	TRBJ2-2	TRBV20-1	TGCAGTGCTAGAGACTGGGAGCGGGAGAACACCGGGGAGCTGTTTTTT	CSARDWERENTGELFF
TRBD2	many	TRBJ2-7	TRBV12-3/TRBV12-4	TGTGCCAGCAGTAATCGAAAGCGGGAGGGGAGGTCCTACGAGCAGTACTTC	CASSNRKREGRSYEQYF
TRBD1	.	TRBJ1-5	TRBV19	TGTGCCAGTAGTATAGTGAACCGAGGGTCAGGGGGAATTCAGCCCCAGCATTTT	CASSIVNRGSGGIQPQHF
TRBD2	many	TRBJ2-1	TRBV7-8	TGTGCCAGCAGCTTAGCGAGCGCGGGGGGGCCAGATGAGCAGTTCTTC	CASSLASAGGPDEQFF
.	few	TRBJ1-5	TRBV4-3	TGCGCCAGCAGCCAAGACAGGTGGGACTTAAGACAGCCCCAGCATTTT	CASSQDRWDLRQPQHF
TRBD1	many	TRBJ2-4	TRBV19	TGTGCCACAAGTTCGTTCGACAGGGGGCTAGCCAAAAACATTCAGTACTTC	CATSSFDRGLAKNIQYF
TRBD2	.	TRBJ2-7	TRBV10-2	TGCGCCTCCCAAGGGAGGGAATACGAGCAGTACTTC	CASQGREYEQYF
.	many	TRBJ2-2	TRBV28	TGTGCCAGCAGTTTAGCGCTGGGGGACACCGGGGAGCTGTTTTTT	CASSLALGDTGELFF
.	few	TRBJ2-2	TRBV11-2	TGTGCCAGCAGCTTAGACCTCGCCGCCCCGGGGGAGCTGTTTTTT	CASSLDLAAPGELFF
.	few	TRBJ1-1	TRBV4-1	TGCGCCAGCACCTCGACAGGTCGGTCGAACACTGAAGCTTTCTTT	CASTSTGRSNTEAFF
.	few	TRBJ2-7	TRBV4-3	TGCGCCAGCAGCCACCCGACTTCAGGGGTGGAAAGCTACGAGCAGTACTTC	CASSHPTSGVESYEQYF
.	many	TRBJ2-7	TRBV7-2	TGTGCCAGCAGCCCGCGGTTTGGCGAGCAGTACTTC	CASSPRFGEQYF
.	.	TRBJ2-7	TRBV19	TGTGCCAGTAGTTCCCATCAGGAGGCCTACGAGCAGTACTTC	CASSSHQEAYEQYF
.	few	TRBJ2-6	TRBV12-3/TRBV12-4	TGTGCCAGCAGTTTAGAAGGTATTAACGTCCTGACTTTC	CASSLEGINVLTF
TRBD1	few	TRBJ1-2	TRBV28	TGTGCCAGCAGTTTAATCTCAGGGGGCGTCAATGGCTACACCTTC	CASSLISGGVNGYTF
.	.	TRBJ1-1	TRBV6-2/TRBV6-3	TGTGCCAGCAGGGGACGGGGGCACTACACTGAAGCTTTCTTT	CASRGRGHYTEAFF
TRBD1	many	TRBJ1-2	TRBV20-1	TGCAGCATTCCCCGGGACAGGGTGGCAGAGGGCTACACCTTC	CSIPRDRVAEGYTF
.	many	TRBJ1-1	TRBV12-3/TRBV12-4	TGTGCCAGCAGTTCTTACAGGGCGGGGAACACTGAAGCTTTCTTT	CASSSYRAGNTEAFF
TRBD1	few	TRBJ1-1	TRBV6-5	TGTGCCAGCAGTTACTTCGGGACAGGGGTTGAAGCTTTCTTT	CASSYFGTGVEAFF
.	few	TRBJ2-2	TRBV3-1	TGTGCCAGCAGCCAAGGGACTATTAACACCGGGGAGCTGTTTTTT	CASSQGTINTGELFF
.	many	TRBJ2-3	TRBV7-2	TGTGCCAGCAGCCCGCGACTCGACTCAGATACGCAGTATTTT	CASSPRLDSDTQYF
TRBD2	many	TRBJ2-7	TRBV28	TGTGCCAGCACTACAACGGGGGGTGACAACGAGCAGTACTTC	CASTTTGGDNEQYF